What follows is one TCR beta chain and its context. As yet, its antigen is unknown. Germline CDR1 is LNHDA and CDR2 is SQIVND (reference sequence). V shed 4 bases, J shed 4 bases, and the junction held 5 bases outside the gene matches. The CDR3 runs 14 residues. Each replicate PCR on the sorted subsets used around 200 ng DNA (approximately 33,000 T cell genomes). Clones were read by immunoSEQ multiplex PCR, and TCRdb kept only the in-frame ones, dropping some. Of about 680,000 clones listed, about two thirds are singletons. This record belongs to a study of shared clonotypes between healthy human individuals. Study-level points and caveats: Expectations were that clonotype sharing among donors would be affected by sequencing depth.

The sample was memory CD4+ T cells sorted from blood. Subset described: CD45RA-negative fraction. The receptor was isolated from a woman in her twenties or thirties in good health. This sequence joins TRBV19 and TRBJ1-1, with TRBD1 matching 8 bases. The CDR3 reads CASSRITGGTEAFF. CDR3 nucleotide sequence: TGTGCCAGTAGTAGGATCACAGGGGGCACTGAAGCTTTCTTT.